These T cell receptor beta chains were read from a single sample in a study of T cells in tuberculosis. Sequencing was performed with immunoSEQ multiplex PCR; in TCRdb, only in-frame clones are kept and a portion is missing. The table lists some 41,000 clones, 85% to 95% of them singletons, with about 12% in the top ten. The sample consisted of PBMCs. The source is a donor between 5 and 29 years old with latent tuberculosis or without tuberculosis infection. Some clones in this sample may be carry-over from other donors' samples. The CDR3 runs from the conserved cysteine through the conserved F or W. D genes are given only for firm matches. Not every row has a clone size; where given, it reads once, few, many or a size class.

J gene: TRBJ1-1; V gene: TRBV10-3; clone size: once; D gene: .; CDR3 DNA: TGTGCCATCAGTAACAGGGTTGGGGACACTGAAGCTTTCTTT; CDR3 protein: CAISNRVGDTEAFF
J gene: TRBJ2-3; V gene: TRBV6-5; clone size: .; D gene: .; CDR3 DNA: TGTGCCAGCAGTTACTCCGCTAGCTCGCAAGATACGCAGTATTTT; CDR3 protein: CASSYSASSQDTQYF
J gene: TRBJ1-1; V gene: TRBV7-9; clone size: .; D gene: TRBD1; CDR3 DNA: TGTGCCAGCAGCTCCAGGGACAGGGGAGGGGGCACTGAAGCTTTCTTT; CDR3 protein: CASSSRDRGGGTEAFF
J gene: TRBJ2-3; V gene: TRBV18; clone size: .; D gene: TRBD2; CDR3 DNA: TGTGCCAGCTCACCCCGGGGAGGGTTAACAGATACGCAGTATTTT; CDR3 protein: CASSPRGGLTDTQYF
J gene: TRBJ2-7; V gene: TRBV7-2; clone size: .; D gene: .; CDR3 DNA: TGTGCCAGCGCTCCAGGGGTAGTCCACGAGCAGTACTTC; CDR3 protein: CASAPGVVHEQYF
J gene: TRBJ1-2; V gene: TRBV7-2; clone size: .; D gene: TRBD1; CDR3 DNA: TGTGCCAGCAGCTTAGTTACCGGGACAGGTGGCTATGGCTACACCTTC; CDR3 protein: CASSLVTGTGGYGYTF
J gene: TRBJ2-3; V gene: TRBV19; clone size: .; D gene: TRBD2; CDR3 DNA: TGTGCCAGTAGTACCCTTCGAGGTAGCGGGGATATCACAGATACGCAGTATTTT; CDR3 protein: CASSTLRGSGDITDTQYF
J gene: TRBJ1-5; V gene: TRBV7-2; clone size: .; D gene: TRBD1; CDR3 DNA: TGTGCCAGCAGCTTCGGGACAGCCAATCAGCCCCAGCATTTT; CDR3 protein: CASSFGTANQPQHF
J gene: TRBJ2-5; V gene: TRBV7-2; clone size: .; D gene: .; CDR3 DNA: TGTGCCAGCAGCTTAGTTTATCAAGAGACCCAGTACTTC; CDR3 protein: CASSLVYQETQYF
J gene: TRBJ1-2; V gene: TRBV2; clone size: .; D gene: .; CDR3 DNA: TGTGCCAGCAGGCTTGGGGCTTATGGCTACACCTTC; CDR3 protein: CASRLGAYGYTF
J gene: TRBJ2-7; V gene: TRBV2; clone size: .; D gene: .; CDR3 DNA: TGTGCCAGCAGCCCCCCGGGGATAACCTACGAGCAGTACTTC; CDR3 protein: CASSPPGITYEQYF
J gene: TRBJ1-2; V gene: TRBV5-4; clone size: .; D gene: .; CDR3 DNA: TGTGCCAGCCTCAGGACACCCAACAACTATGGCTACACCTTC; CDR3 protein: CASLRTPNNYGYTF
J gene: TRBJ2-5; V gene: TRBV7-7; clone size: .; D gene: TRBD1; CDR3 DNA: TGTGCCAGCAGCTTAGAGGCGACAGGGGGTGGTGAGACCCAGTACTTC; CDR3 protein: CASSLEATGGGETQYF
J gene: TRBJ1-2; V gene: TRBV5-1; clone size: once; D gene: TRBD1; CDR3 DNA: TGCGCCAGCAGCACGGACAGGGCGATCTATGGCTACACCTTC; CDR3 protein: CASSTDRAIYGYTF
J gene: TRBJ2-3; V gene: TRBV2; clone size: .; D gene: .; CDR3 DNA: TGTGCCAGCATGGGGAGAAGGGGGATAGATACGCAGTATTTT; CDR3 protein: CASMGRRGIDTQYF
J gene: TRBJ1-1; V gene: TRBV5-1; clone size: .; D gene: TRBD1; CDR3 DNA: TGCGCCAGCAGCATAAAAGACAGGGTTGCGAACACTGAAGCTTTCTTT; CDR3 protein: CASSIKDRVANTEAFF
J gene: TRBJ1-2; V gene: TRBV19; clone size: .; D gene: .; CDR3 DNA: TGTGCCAGTAGTATAGAGGAGACGGGGAGCTATGGCTACACCTTC; CDR3 protein: CASSIEETGSYGYTF
J gene: TRBJ2-5; V gene: TRBV5-1; clone size: .; D gene: TRBD2; CDR3 DNA: TGCGCCAGCAGCTTGGGGACTAGCGGCGAGACCCAGTACTTC; CDR3 protein: CASSLGTSGETQYF
J gene: TRBJ1-1; V gene: TRBV5-4; clone size: .; D gene: .; CDR3 DNA: TGTGCCAGTCTAGATCCCATGAACACTGAAGCTTTCTTT; CDR3 protein: CASLDPMNTEAFF
J gene: TRBJ1-4; V gene: TRBV4-3; clone size: .; D gene: .; CDR3 DNA: TGCGCCAGCAGCCAAGAAGGGGTGGGCGGGGGCGATATCAAACTGTTTTTT; CDR3 protein: CASSQEGVGGGDIKLFF
J gene: TRBJ1-1; V gene: TRBV27; clone size: .; D gene: .; CDR3 DNA: TGTGCCAGCAGTTCCCTGTGGACAGAATCTTACACTGAAGCTTTCTTT; CDR3 protein: CASSSLWTESYTEAFF
J gene: TRBJ2-7; V gene: TRBV4-3; clone size: .; D gene: .; CDR3 DNA: TGCGCCAGCAGCCAACGGGCGGGGATACCTGGCGAGCAGTACTTC; CDR3 protein: CASSQRAGIPGEQYF
J gene: TRBJ2-3; V gene: TRBV4-1; clone size: .; D gene: TRBD2; CDR3 DNA: TGCGCCAGCAGTTCTGTACTAGCGGGGGGGGCCACAGATACGCAGTATTTT; CDR3 protein: CASSSVLAGGATDTQYF
J gene: TRBJ1-2; V gene: TRBV2; clone size: .; D gene: .; CDR3 DNA: TGTGCCAGCAGTGTTGGCCTTGGCTACACCTTC; CDR3 protein: CASSVGLGYTF
J gene: TRBJ1-2; V gene: TRBV10-1; clone size: .; D gene: .; CDR3 DNA: TGCGCCAGCAGTGAAGAGGAAAACTATGGCTACACCTTC; CDR3 protein: CASSEEENYGYTF
J gene: TRBJ1-4; V gene: TRBV5-4; clone size: .; D gene: .; CDR3 DNA: TGTGCCAGCAGCTTTGGACAGACTAATGAAAAACTGTTTTTT; CDR3 protein: CASSFGQTNEKLFF
J gene: TRBJ1-2; V gene: TRBV5-6; clone size: .; D gene: .; CDR3 DNA: TGTGCCAGCAGCTACGGACAGTCCAACTATGGCTACACCTTC; CDR3 protein: CASSYGQSNYGYTF
J gene: TRBJ2-3; V gene: TRBV10-1; clone size: .; D gene: TRBD1; CDR3 DNA: TGCGCCAGCAGTGAGACAGGGGTTGGAACAGATACGCAGTATTTT; CDR3 protein: CASSETGVGTDTQYF
J gene: TRBJ2-7; V gene: TRBV14; clone size: once; D gene: .; CDR3 DNA: TGTGCCAGCAGCCAAGCCCCACTAGACCTGTACTTC; CDR3 protein: CASSQAPLDLYF
J gene: TRBJ1-3; V gene: TRBV5-5; clone size: .; D gene: .; CDR3 DNA: TGTGCCAGCAGCTTGGCCTGGCCCGTCTCTGGAAACACCATATATTTT; CDR3 protein: CASSLAWPVSGNTIYF
J gene: TRBJ1-1; V gene: TRBV2; clone size: once; D gene: TRBD1; CDR3 DNA: TGTGCCAGCATCCGGGACAGGGAGGCTTTCTTT; CDR3 protein: CASIRDREAFF
J gene: TRBJ1-1; V gene: TRBV6-5; clone size: .; D gene: TRBD1; CDR3 DNA: TGTGCCAGCAGTTACGTGGGGACAGGGGTGGCTGAAGCTTTCTTT; CDR3 protein: CASSYVGTGVAEAFF
J gene: TRBJ2-4; V gene: TRBV28; clone size: .; D gene: TRBD1; CDR3 DNA: TGTGCCAGCAGTGTCCTACAGGGGGCGCCCCTTTCCCACATTCAGTACTTC; CDR3 protein: CASSVLQGAPLSHIQYF
J gene: TRBJ2-1; V gene: TRBV25-1; clone size: .; D gene: TRBD1; CDR3 DNA: TGTGCCAGCGGAGGGACAGGGGGCAGTGTGGAACAGTTCTTC; CDR3 protein: CASGGTGGSVEQFF
J gene: TRBJ2-2; V gene: TRBV5-4; clone size: .; D gene: TRBD2; CDR3 DNA: TGTGCCAGCAGCTGGACTGGACTAGCGGGGAGCGGGGAGCTGTTTTTT; CDR3 protein: CASSWTGLAGSGELFF
J gene: TRBJ1-1; V gene: TRBV4-1; clone size: .; D gene: .; CDR3 DNA: TGCGCCAGCAGGGAGGGACCGCGGGGCACTGAAGCTTTCTTT; CDR3 protein: CASREGPRGTEAFF
J gene: TRBJ2-3; V gene: TRBV6-5; clone size: few; D gene: TRBD2; CDR3 DNA: TGTGCCAGCAGTTACTCATCTAGCGGGGGGGAGAGTACGCAGTATTTT; CDR3 protein: CASSYSSSGGESTQYF